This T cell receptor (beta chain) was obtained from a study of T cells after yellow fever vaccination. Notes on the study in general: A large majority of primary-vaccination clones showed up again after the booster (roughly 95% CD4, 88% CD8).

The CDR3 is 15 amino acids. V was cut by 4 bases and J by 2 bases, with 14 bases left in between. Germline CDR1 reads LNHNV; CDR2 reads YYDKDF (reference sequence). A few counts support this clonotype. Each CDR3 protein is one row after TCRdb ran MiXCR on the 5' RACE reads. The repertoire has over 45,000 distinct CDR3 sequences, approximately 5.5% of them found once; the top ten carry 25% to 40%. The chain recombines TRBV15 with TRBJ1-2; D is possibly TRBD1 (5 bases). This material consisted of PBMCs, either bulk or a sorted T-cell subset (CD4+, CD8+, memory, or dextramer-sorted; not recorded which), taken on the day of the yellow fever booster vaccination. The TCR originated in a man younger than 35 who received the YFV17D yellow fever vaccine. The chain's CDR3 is CATSTPSEGNYGYTF. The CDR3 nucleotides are TGTGCCACCAGCACCCCTTCGGAGGGGAACTATGGCTACACCTTC.